Included here is one T cell receptor beta chain sequence, with context. The target antigen is unknown. This sample was taken from a study of OX40 agonist ivuxolimab in advanced cancers. About the study: Partial responses were recorded for three patients, including one with hepatocellular carcinoma and two with cutaneous melanoma. The study's findings and limits: On average, CD8+ T cells had more expanded clones than CD4+. Normalized T-cell clonal expansion was also low in some nonresponders.

CDR3 length: 16 residues. V lost 6 bases and J lost 1; bases outside the gene matches: 11. Germline values: CDR1 LNHDA, CDR2 SQIVND (reference sequence). Drawing of blood for sampling happened at baseline, at cycle 4 day 1, and at cycle 7 day 1. The assay was immunoSEQ multiplex PCR, and TCRdb's table has in-frame clones only and misses some. Among tens of thousands of clones, approximately 89% were seen once, and the ten largest hold about 0.95%. The sequencing here drew on CD4+ or CD8+ T cells sorted from blood, taken in a trial of the OX40 agonist ivuxolimab. The chain recombines TRBV19 with TRBJ2-7; 8 nucleotides match TRBD2. The source is an adult with an advanced solid tumor such as melanoma, head and neck, liver or kidney cancer. Here the CDR3 reads CASSGRGTSSSYEQYF. The CDR3 bases are TGTGCCAGTAGCGGCCGCGGGACTAGTTCTTCCTACGAGCAGTACTTC. Based on the CDR3 plus reference TRBV19 and TRBJ2-7, the full variable domain is DGGITQSPKYLFRKEGQNVTLSCEQNLNHDAMYWYRQDPGQGLRLIYYSQIVNDFQKGDIAEGYSVSREKKESFPLTVTSAQKNPTAFYLCASSGRGTSSSYEQYFGPGTRLTVT.